The 6 T cell receptor beta chains reported below all come from one sample, sequenced in a study of shared clonotypes between healthy human individuals. Profiling relied on immunoSEQ multiplex PCR, and the TCRdb table lists in-frame clones only, not all of them. The repertoire holds around 2.1 million clones, with 90% to 97% as singletons. Input material: naive CD4+ T cells sorted from blood. The subset: CD45RA+ positively selected. The receptors were sampled from a man aged 18 to 29 in good health.

This clone was seen just once. The V gene is TRBV7-9, the J gene TRBJ1-1; D is perhaps TRBD1 (5 bases). CDR3 size: 16 residues. V was cut by 1 base and J by 2 bases, with 14 bases left in between. CDR1 SEHNR and CDR2 FQNEAQ come from the germline V gene (reference sequence). CDR3 protein: CASSLDGRQLNTEAFF. CDR3 nucleotides: TGTGCCAGCAGCTTAGACGGGCGACAGCTTAACACTGAAGCTTTCTTT.

This chain links TRBV18 with TRBJ2-7; tentatively, D is TRBD1 (5 bases). Trimming removed 3 bases at V and 0 bases at J, with 12 bases between. CDR3 length: 15 residues. Germline CDR1 reads KGHSH; CDR2 reads LQKENI. DNA of the CDR3: TGTGCCAGCTCACCCCCACAGGCGAGCTCCTACGAGCAGTACTTC. Its translation is CASSPPQASSYEQYF.

The V and J genes are TRBV7-9 and TRBJ2-3; D is ambiguous. V gave up 5 bases and J gave up 3 bases, with 9 bases separating them. This CDR3 region has 13 residues. Germline CDR1 reads SEHNR; CDR2 reads FQNEAQ (reference sequence). CDR3 nucleotides: TGTGCCAGCAGCCCAAGAATGACAGATACGCAGTATTTT. Its translation: CASSPRMTDTQYF.

The chain couples TRBV5-1 to TRBJ2-7; TRBD2 is a possible D gene (5 bases). The CDR3 is 15 amino acids. Trimming left V 0 bases short and J 4 bases short, with 14 bases between. In germline, CDR1 is SGHRS, CDR2 YFSETQ. CDR3 region: CASSLGTGPGYEQYF. The DNA of the CDR3 is TGCGCCAGCAGCTTGGGGACGGGCCCGGGGTACGAGCAGTACTTC. Together with reference TRBV5-1 and TRBJ2-7, the CDR3 gives the full variable domain: KAGVTQTPRYLIKTRGQQVTLSCSPISGHRSVSWYQQTPGQGLQFLFEYFSETQRNKGNFPGRFSGRQFSNSRSEMNVSTLELGDSALYLCASSLGTGPGYEQYFGPGTRLTVT.

V gene TRBV7-2 combines with J gene TRBJ2-7; 8 positions match TRBD1. CDR1 and CDR2 from the germline V gene are SGHTA and FQGNSA. The CDR3 runs to 14 residues. Germline trimming cut 5 bases from V and 3 bases from J; bases unmatched to any gene: 6. The CDR3 bases are TGTGCCAGCAGCACCCGACAGGGGATCTACGAGCAGTACTTC. This encodes CASSTRQGIYEQYF.

Worth noting for this clone: Other DNA sequences within the sample encode an identical CDR3. This chain connects TRBV18 to TRBJ1-1; D is undetermined. Germline values: CDR1 KGHSH, CDR2 LQKENI. The length of the CDR3 is 13 residues. V was cut by 6 bases and J by 3 bases, with 11 bases left in between. CDR3 sequence: CASSEGRDTEAFF. CDR3 sequence (DNA): TGTGCCAGCTCCGAGGGCCGGGACACTGAAGCTTTCTTT. Full variable domain (outside the CDR3, taken from reference TRBV18 and TRBJ1-1): NAGVMQNPRHLVRRRGQEARLRCSPMKGHSHVYWYRQLPEEGLKFMVYLQKENIIDESGMPKERFSAEFPKEGPSILRIQQVVRGDSAAYFCASSEGRDTEAFFGQGTRLTVV.